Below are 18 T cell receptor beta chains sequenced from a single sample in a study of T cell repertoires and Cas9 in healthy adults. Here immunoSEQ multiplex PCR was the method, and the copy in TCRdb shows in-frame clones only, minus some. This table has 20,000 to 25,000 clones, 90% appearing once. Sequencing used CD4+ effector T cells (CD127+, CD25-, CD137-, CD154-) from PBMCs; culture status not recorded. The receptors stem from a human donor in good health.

Written as DNA, the CDR3 is TGCGCCAGCAGCTTGGACAGTACGAACACCGGGGAGCTGTTTTTT. It translates to CASSLDSTNTGELFF. The chain combines TRBV5-1 with TRBJ2-2; D unclear. CDR1 and CDR2 (germline): SGHRS, YFSETQ. This CDR3 region has 15 residues. Trimming stripped 0 bases from V and 0 bases from J, with 6 bases between.

The CDR3 coding sequence is TGCGCCAGCAGTTATGATAGCAATCAGCCCCAGCATTTT. Protein product: CASSYDSNQPQHF. The rearrangement joins TRBV5-1 to TRBJ1-5, with D unclear. Trimming stripped 5 bases from V and 0 bases from J, with 6 bases between. Germline-derived CDR1 and CDR2 are SGHRS and YFSETQ. The CDR3 is 13 amino acids.

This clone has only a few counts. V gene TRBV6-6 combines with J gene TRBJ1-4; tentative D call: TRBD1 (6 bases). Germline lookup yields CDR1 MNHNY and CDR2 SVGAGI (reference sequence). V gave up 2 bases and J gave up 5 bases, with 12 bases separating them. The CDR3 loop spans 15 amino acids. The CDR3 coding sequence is TGTGCCAGCAGTTACGGCCCGGGACAAAATGAAAAACTGTTTTTT. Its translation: CASSYGPGQNEKLFF.

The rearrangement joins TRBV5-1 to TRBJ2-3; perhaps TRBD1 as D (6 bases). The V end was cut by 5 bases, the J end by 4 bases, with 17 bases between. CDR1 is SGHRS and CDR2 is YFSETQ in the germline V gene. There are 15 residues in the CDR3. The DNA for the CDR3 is TGCGCCAGCAGTTCAGAGGGGGACCCATCAGATACGCAGTATTTT. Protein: CASSSEGDPSDTQYF.

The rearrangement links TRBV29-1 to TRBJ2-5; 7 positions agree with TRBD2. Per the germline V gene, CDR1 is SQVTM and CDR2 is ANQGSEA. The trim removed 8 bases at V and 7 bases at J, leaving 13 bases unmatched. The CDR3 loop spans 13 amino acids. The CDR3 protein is CSHRTASGGTQYF. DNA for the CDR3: TGCAGCCACCGGACGGCTTCGGGGGGGACCCAGTACTTC.

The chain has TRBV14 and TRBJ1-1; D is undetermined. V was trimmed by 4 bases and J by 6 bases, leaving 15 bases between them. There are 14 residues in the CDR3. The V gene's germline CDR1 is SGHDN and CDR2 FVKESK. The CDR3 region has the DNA TGTGCCAGCAGCCGCCGGACGGCCGGTTCTGAAGCTTTCTTT. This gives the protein CASSRRTAGSEAFF.

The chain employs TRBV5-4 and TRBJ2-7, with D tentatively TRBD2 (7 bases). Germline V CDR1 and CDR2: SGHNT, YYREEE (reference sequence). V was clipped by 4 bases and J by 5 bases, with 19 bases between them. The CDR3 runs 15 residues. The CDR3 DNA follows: TGTGCCAGCAGCCAGGAGGGGGGGGGCCTCAACGAGCAGTACTTC. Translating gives CASSQEGGGLNEQYF.

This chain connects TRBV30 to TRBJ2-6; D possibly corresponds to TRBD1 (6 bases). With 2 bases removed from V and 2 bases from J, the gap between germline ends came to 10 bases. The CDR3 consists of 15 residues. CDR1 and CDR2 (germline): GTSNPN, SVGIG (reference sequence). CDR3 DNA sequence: TGTGCCTGGAGTACAGGGAGTACTGGGGCCAACGTCCTGACTTTC. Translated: CAWSTGSTGANVLTF.

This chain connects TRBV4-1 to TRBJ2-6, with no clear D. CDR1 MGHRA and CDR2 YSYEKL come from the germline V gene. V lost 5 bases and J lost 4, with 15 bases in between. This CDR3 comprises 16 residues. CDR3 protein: CASSRRLGSGANVLTF. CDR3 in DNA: TGCGCCAGCAGCAGACGCCTTGGGTCAGGGGCCAACGTCCTGACTTTC.

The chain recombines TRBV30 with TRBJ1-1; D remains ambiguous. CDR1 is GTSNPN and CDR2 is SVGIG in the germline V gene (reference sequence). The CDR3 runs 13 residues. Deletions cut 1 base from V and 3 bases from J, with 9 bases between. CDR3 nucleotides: TGTGCCTGGAGTGCCAGGAGATACACTGAAGCTTTCTTT. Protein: CAWSARRYTEAFF.

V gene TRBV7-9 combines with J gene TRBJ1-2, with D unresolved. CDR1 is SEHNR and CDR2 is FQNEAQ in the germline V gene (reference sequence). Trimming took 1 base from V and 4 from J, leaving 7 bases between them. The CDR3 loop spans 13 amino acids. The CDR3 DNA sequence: TGTGCCAGCAGCTTAGTAAACAGCTATGGCTACACCTTC. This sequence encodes CASSLVNSYGYTF. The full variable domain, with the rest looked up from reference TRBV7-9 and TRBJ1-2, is DTGVSQNPRHKITKRGQNVTFRCDPISEHNRLYWYRQTLGQGPEFLTYFQNEAQLEKSRLLSDRFSAERPKGSFSTLEIQRTEQGDSAMYLCASSLVNSYGYTFGSGTRLTVV.

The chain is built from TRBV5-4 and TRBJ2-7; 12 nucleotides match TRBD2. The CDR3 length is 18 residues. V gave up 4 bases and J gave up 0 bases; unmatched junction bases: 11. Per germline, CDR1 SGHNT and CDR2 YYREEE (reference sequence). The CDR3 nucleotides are TGTGCCAGCAGCCCATCGACTAGCGGGGGCCTCAGCTCCTACGAGCAGTACTTC. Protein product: CASSPSTSGGLSSYEQYF.

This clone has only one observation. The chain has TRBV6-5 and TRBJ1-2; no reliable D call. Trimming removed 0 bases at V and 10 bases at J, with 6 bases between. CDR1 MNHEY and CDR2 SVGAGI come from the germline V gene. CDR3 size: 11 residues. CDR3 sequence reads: CASSYSGDYTF. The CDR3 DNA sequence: TGTGCCAGCAGTTACTCGGGAGACTACACCTTC.

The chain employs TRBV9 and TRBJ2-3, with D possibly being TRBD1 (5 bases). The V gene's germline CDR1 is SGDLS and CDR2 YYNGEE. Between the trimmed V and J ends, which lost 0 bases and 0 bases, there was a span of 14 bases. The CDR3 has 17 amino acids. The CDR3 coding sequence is TGTGCCAGCAGCGTAGCTGGCGACAGCCCTAGCACAGATACGCAGTATTTT. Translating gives CASSVAGDSPSTDTQYF.

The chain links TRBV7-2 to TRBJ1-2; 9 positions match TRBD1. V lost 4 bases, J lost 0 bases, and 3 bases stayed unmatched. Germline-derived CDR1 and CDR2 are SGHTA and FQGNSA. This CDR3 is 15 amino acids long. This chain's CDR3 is CASSSQGASNYGYTF. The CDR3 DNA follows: TGTGCCAGCAGCTCACAGGGGGCCTCTAACTATGGCTACACCTTC.

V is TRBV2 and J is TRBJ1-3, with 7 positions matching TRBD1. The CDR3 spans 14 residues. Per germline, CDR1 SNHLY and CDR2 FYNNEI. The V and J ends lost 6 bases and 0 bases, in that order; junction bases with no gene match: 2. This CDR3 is CASRRDSSGNTIYF. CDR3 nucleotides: TGTGCCAGCAGAAGGGACAGCTCTGGAAACACCATATATTTT.

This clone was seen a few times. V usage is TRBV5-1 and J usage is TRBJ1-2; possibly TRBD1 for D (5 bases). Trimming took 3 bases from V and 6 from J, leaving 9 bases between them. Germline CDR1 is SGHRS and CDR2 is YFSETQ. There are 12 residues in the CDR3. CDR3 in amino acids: CASSSRGDGYTF. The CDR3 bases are TGCGCCAGCAGCTCCCGGGGGGATGGCTACACCTTC.

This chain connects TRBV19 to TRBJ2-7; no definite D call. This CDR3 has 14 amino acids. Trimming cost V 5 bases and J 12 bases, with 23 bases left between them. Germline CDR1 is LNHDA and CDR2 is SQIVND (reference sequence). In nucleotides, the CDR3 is TGTGCCAGTAGTTCTCAGCCCGATGGCCCCCCGTCGTACTTC. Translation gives CASSSQPDGPPSYF.